The present T cell receptor (beta chain) was sequenced within a study of vaccination and CD4 T cells after COVID-19. Study as a whole: Overlapping spike peptides of SARS-CoV-2, HCoV-NL63, HCoV-OC43 and HCoV-229E were used, and cells were stimulated with them. Control cultures received a CEFX pool, an HIV-1 Nef pool, or no peptide.

Study findings and constraints: Only post-vaccination samples contained a median 86.3% of the reactive clones in convalescent patients.

The Oncomine TCR Beta short-read assay sequenced DNA from cultured CD4+ T cells. TCRdb analysed the PCR reads with MiXCR anew, one entry per CDR3 protein. The repertoire includes fewer than 2,500 distinct CDR3 sequences, around 46% of them detected once, and 60% to 85% sits in the top ten. This clonotype was seen a handful of times. The antigen is not known. Described treatment: 10-day PBMC culture with coronavirus spike peptide pools or control peptides (ViraFEST assay). Gathered ahead of the COVID-19 pandemic (2011-2018) were the CD4+ T cells of the unexposed donor. Cells permitting, SARS-CoV-2 S/N served as probes for unexposed-donor CD4+ T cells, and four cold-coronavirus spikes did too. The sample consisted of CD4+ T cells from blood, cultured in vitro. The receptor was derived from a human donor in good health.

The CDR3 is CAISEGVGGYNEQFF. The CDR3 bases are TGTGCCATCAGTGAAGGGGTAGGGGGTTACAATGAGCAGTTCTTC. The V and J genes are TRBV10-3 and TRBJ2-1, with D perhaps matching TRBD1 (6 bases). Trimming stripped 3 bases from V and 4 bases from J, with 13 bases between. The CDR3 consists of 15 residues. CDR1 is ENHRY, CDR2 SYGVKD, per germline.